Detailed here is one T cell receptor beta chain. Antigen unknown. This sample was included in a study of OX40 agonist ivuxolimab in advanced cancers. Study-wide results and limits: Among the lowest peripheral clonal expansion occurred in 0.1-3.0 mg/kg partial responders.

CDR1 and CDR2 from the germline V gene are MGHDK and SYGVNS. The CDR3 contains 15 residues. V was trimmed by 2 bases and J by 9 bases, leaving 17 bases between them. The data were produced by immunoSEQ multiplex PCR, yet TCRdb's version contains in-frame clones alone and is incomplete. This table has some 80,000 clones, roughly 90% appearing once. V is TRBV25-1 and J is TRBJ2-4; TRBD2 is a possible D gene (5 bases). This clonotype was obtained from an adult with an advanced solid tumor such as melanoma, head and neck, liver or kidney cancer. The sample consisted of CD4+ or CD8+ T cells sorted from blood, taken in a trial of the OX40 agonist ivuxolimab. The CDR3 DNA sequence: TGTGCCAGCAGTGAACCGGGCCCGGGGAAGAGCATTCAGTACTTC. It is translated as CASSEPGPGKSIQYF.